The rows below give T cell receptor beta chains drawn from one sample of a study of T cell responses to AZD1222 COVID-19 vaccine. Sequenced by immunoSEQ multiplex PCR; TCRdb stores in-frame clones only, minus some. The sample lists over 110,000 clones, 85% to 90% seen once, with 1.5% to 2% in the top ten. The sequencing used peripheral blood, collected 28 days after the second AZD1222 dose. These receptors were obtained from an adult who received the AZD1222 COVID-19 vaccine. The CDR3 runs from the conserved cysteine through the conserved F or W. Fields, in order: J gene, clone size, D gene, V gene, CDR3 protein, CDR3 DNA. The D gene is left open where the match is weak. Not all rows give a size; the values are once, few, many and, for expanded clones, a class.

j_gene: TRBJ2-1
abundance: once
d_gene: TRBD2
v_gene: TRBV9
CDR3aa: CASSATSGSLYNEQFF
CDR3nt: TGTGCCAGCAGCGCGACTAGCGGGAGTTTGTACAATGAGCAGTTCTTC

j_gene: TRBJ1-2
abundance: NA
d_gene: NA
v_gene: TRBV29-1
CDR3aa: CSVDRTENYGYTF
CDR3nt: TGCAGCGTTGACCGGACGGAGAACTATGGCTACACCTTC

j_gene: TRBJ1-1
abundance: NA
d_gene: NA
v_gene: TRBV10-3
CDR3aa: CAISGQLNTEAFF
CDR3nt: TGTGCCATCAGTGGACAGCTGAACACTGAAGCTTTCTTT

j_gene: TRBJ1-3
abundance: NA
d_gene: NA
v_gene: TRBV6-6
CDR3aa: CASSYSGRDSGNTIYF
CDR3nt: TGTGCCAGCAGTTACTCAGGCCGGGACTCTGGAAACACCATATATTTT

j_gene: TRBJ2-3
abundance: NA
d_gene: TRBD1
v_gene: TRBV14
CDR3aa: CASSQVYTGAQYF
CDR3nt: TGTGCCAGCAGCCAAGTTTATACAGGGGCGCAGTATTTT

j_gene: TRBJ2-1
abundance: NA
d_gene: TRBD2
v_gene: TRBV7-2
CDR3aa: CASSSFRGTSGNEQFF
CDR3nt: TGTGCCAGCAGCTCCTTTCGCGGGACTAGTGGGAATGAGCAGTTCTTC

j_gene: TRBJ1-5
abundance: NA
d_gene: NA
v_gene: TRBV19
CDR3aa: CASSNSGNENQPQHF
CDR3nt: TGTGCCAGTAGTAATTCAGGGAATGAAAATCAGCCCCAGCATTTT

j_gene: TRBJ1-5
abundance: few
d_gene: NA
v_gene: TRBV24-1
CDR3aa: CATSATSNQPQHF
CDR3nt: TGTGCCACCAGTGCGACGTCAAATCAGCCCCAGCATTTT

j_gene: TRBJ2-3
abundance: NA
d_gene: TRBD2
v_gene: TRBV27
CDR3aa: CASSYRLTSGRGDTQYF
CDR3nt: TGTGCCAGCAGTTACAGATTGACTAGCGGGAGGGGAGATACGCAGTATTTT

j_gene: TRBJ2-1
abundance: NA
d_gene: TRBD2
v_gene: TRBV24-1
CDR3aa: CATSGTSGGLSSYNEQFF
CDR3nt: TGTGCCACCAGTGGGACTAGCGGGGGGCTGAGCTCCTACAATGAGCAGTTCTTC

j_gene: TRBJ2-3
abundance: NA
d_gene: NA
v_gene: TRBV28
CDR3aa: CASSWELGIMNTQYF
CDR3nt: TGTGCCAGCAGCTGGGAGCTGGGGATCATGAATACGCAGTATTTT

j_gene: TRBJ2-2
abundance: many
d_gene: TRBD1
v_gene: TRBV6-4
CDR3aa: CASTTGDGGELFF
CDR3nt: TGTGCCAGCACGACAGGGGACGGCGGGGAGCTGTTTTTT

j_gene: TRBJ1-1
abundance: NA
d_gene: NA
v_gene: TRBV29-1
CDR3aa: CSVDGQPNTEAFF
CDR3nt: TGCAGCGTGGACGGACAACCGAACACTGAAGCTTTCTTT

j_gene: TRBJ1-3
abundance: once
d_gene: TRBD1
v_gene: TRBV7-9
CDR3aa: CASSFGDSSGNTIYF
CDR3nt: TGTGCCAGCAGCTTCGGGGACAGCTCTGGAAACACCATATATTTT

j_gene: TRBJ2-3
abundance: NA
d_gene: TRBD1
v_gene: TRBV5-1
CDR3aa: CASSRELGQGYTQYF
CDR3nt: TGCGCCAGCAGCAGAGAGTTGGGACAGGGATATACGCAGTATTTT

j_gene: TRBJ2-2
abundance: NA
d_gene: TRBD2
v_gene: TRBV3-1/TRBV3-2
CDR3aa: CASSRTSGKGTGELFF
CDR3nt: TGTGCCAGCAGCCGGACTAGCGGGAAGGGCACCGGGGAGCTGTTTTTT

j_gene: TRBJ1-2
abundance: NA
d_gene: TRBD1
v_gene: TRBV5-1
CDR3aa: CASSLVLEGAGGYTF
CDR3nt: TGCGCCAGCAGCTTGGTCTTGGAGGGGGCAGGAGGCTACACCTTC

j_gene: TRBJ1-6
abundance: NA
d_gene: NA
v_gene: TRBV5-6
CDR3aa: CASSLAGGSPLHF
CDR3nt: TGTGCCAGCAGCTTGGCGGGGGGATCACCCCTCCACTTT

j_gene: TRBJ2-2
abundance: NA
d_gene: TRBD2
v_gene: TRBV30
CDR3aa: CAWGLAGAQDTGELFF
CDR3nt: TGTGCCTGGGGGTTGGCGGGAGCTCAGGACACCGGGGAGCTGTTTTTT

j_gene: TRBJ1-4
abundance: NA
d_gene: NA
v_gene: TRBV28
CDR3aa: CASSLWDNNEKLFF
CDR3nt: TGTGCCAGCAGTTTATGGGACAACAATGAAAAACTGTTTTTT

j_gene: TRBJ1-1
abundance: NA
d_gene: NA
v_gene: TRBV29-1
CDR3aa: CSVQYGTDTEAFF
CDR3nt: TGCAGCGTCCAATACGGGACGGACACTGAAGCTTTCTTT

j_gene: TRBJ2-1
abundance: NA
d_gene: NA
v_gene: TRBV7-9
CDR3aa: CASSTPPGPYMDYEQFF
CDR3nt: TGTGCCAGCAGCACCCCCCCGGGGCCTTACATGGACTATGAGCAGTTCTTC

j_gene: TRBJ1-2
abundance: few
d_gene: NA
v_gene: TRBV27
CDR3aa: CASSSPGDYGYTF
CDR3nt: TGTGCCAGCAGTTCTCCAGGGGACTATGGCTACACCTTC

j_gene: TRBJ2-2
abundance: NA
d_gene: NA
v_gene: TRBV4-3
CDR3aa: CASSPHPGANTGELFF
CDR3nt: TGCGCCAGCAGCCCGCACCCAGGGGCAAACACCGGGGAGCTGTTTTTT

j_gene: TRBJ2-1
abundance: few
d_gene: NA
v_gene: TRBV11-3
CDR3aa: CASSPSWGSYNEQFF
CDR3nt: TGTGCCAGCAGCCCTAGTTGGGGCTCCTACAATGAGCAGTTCTTC

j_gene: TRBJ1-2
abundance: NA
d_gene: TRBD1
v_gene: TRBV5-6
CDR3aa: CASSPDRVPYGYTF
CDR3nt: TGTGCCAGCAGCCCCGACAGGGTTCCCTATGGCTACACCTTC

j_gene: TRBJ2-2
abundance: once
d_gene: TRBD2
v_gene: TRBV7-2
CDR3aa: CASSLLRGSGSSSGELFF
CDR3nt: TGTGCCAGCAGCCTACTACGGGGTAGCGGGAGTTCGTCCGGGGAGCTGTTTTTT

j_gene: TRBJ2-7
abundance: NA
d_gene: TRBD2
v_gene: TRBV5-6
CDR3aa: CASSLGLAGWSSYEQYF
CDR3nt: TGTGCCAGCAGCTTGGGACTAGCGGGCTGGAGCTCCTACGAGCAGTACTTC

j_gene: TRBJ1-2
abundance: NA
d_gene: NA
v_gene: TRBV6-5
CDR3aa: CASSLTDEGYGYTF
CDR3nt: TGTGCCAGCAGCTTGACAGACGAGGGATATGGCTACACCTTC